The T cell receptor (beta chain) described here comes from a study of cytomegalovirus exposure and HLA in healthy donors. As concerns this clone: What it recognizes is unknown.

Trimming at V came to 3 bases and at J to 10 bases, leaving 0 bases not matched to a gene. The CDR3 totals 12 residues. Germline assignment: CDR1 MRHNA and CDR2 SNTAGT. Overall study results and limits: Common viral pathogens seemed to be connected with several of the most significant clusters, according to a later analysis. Analyzed later, most CMV-associated TCR beta chains appeared HLA-restricted.

The PCR had 60 Vbeta and 13 Jbeta primers. Here immunoSEQ multiplex PCR was the method, and the copy in TCRdb shows in-frame clones only, minus some. The table includes approximately 160,000 clones, approximately 82% detected once. This chain connects TRBV6-4 to TRBJ2-1; 10 bases agree with TRBD1. The sample comprised PBMCs. This TCR was sampled from a male donor in good health and CMV-seronegative. Here the CDR3 reads CASSEGQGEQFF. The CDR3 coding sequence is TGTGCCAGCAGTGAGGGACAGGGGGAGCAGTTCTTC.